This T cell receptor beta chain was found in a study of CD8 T cells in Susac syndrome. The sequenced target, TCR beta, came from blood CD8+ and CD4+ T cells. TEMRA cells were enriched by FACS, and CD4+ and CD8+ T cells were negatively isolated. An amount of RNA that ranged from roughly 0.45 to 1 ug was reverse transcribed with random hexamers. Amplification of TCR beta CDR3 spanned 54 Vbeta and 13 Jbeta via immunoSEQ multiplex PCR. Via MiXCR, TCRdb re-called the immunoSEQ multiplex PCR reads, giving one row per CDR3 protein. The table lists about 200,000 distinct CDR3 sequences, nearly 97% of them singletons, with 0.093% in the top ten. Sequencing used CD4+ T cells from PBMCs. This receptor was obtained from a human donor with multiple sclerosis.

The CDR3 region is CASILMEGGPSPLHF. The CDR3 coding sequence is TGTGCCAGCATCCTAATGGAAGGGGGACCTTCACCCCTCCACTTT. The chain links TRBV7-2 to TRBJ1-6; D possibly corresponds to TRBD1 (6 bases). This CDR3 is 15 amino acids long. The germline V gene encodes CDR1 SGHTA and CDR2 FQGNSA. The germline V and J ends were trimmed by 7 bases and 9 bases, with 19 bases remaining between them.